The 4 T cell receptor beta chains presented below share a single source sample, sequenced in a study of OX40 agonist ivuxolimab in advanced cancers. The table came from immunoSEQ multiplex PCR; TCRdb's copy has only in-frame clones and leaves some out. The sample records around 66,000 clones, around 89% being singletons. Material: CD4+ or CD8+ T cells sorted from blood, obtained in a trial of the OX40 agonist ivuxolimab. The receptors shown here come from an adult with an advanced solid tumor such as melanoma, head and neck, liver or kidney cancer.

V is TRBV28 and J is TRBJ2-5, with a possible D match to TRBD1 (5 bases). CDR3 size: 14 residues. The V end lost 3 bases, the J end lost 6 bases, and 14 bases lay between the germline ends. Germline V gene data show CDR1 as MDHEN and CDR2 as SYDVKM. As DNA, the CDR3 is TGTGCCAGCAGTTTGTCGCAGGGCAGAAAGACCCAGTACTTC. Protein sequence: CASSLSQGRKTQYF.

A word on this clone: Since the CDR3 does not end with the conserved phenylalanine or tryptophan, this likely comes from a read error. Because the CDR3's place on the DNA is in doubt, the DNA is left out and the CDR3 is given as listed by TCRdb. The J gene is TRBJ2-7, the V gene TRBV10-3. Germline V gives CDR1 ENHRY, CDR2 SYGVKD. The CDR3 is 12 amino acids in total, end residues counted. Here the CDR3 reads CAISKDMRDVGI.

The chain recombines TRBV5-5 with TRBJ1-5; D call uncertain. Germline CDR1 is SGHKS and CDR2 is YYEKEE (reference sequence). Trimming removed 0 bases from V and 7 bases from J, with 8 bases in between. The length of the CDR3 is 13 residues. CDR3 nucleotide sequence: TGTGCCAGCAGCTTGGTGACGGGGCAGCCCCAGCATTTT. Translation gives CASSLVTGQPQHF.

The CDR3: CASTYHLVGNSLYNEQFF. For the CDR3, the DNA is TGTGCCAGCACCTATCACCTCGTCGGGAACAGCCTATACAATGAGCAGTTCTTC. The chain joins TRBV28 to TRBJ2-1; TRBD2 is a possible D gene (5 bases). V dropped 7 bases and J dropped 4 bases, with 26 bases sitting between them. This CDR3 region has 18 residues. CDR1 and CDR2 (germline): MDHEN, SYDVKM.